This T cell receptor beta chain was captured by sequencing in a study of T cell repertoires in cytomegalovirus infection. Study-wide background: The authors used CMV epitopes that were HLA-C-restricted (recently identified) and HLA-B-restricted (well studied). TCR beta signatures that were public indicated CMV infection and matching HLA type.

Study-level points and caveats: HLA-C-restricted CMV clonotypes gave the most frequent clonotype in two of eight donors. Identification of carriers of CMV plus the relevant HLA was performed using cumulative public TCR beta family frequency.

One entry per CDR3 protein, called by TCRdb with MiXCR from the reads. Among 80,000 to 95,000 distinct CDR3 sequences listed, 25% to 30% were seen once. Notes on this clonotype: Its matching antigen is unknown.

CDR1 is DFQATT and CDR2 is SNEGSKA in the germline V gene (reference sequence). V lost 5 bases and J 3 bases, leaving 11 bases between the germline ends. This CDR3 comprises 13 residues. Sequences were derived from CD8+ T cells from cultured PBMCs, sampled from culture after CMV antigen stimulation. The chain joins TRBV20-1 to TRBJ1-5; D is possibly TRBD1 (5 bases). This TCR derives from a human donor in good health (CMV status not recorded). Some clones in this sample may be carry-over from other donors' samples. CDR3 sequence (DNA): TGCAGTGCTGGGGGGGGGACCAATCAGCCCCAGCATTTT. Amino acid sequence: CSAGGGTNQPQHF.